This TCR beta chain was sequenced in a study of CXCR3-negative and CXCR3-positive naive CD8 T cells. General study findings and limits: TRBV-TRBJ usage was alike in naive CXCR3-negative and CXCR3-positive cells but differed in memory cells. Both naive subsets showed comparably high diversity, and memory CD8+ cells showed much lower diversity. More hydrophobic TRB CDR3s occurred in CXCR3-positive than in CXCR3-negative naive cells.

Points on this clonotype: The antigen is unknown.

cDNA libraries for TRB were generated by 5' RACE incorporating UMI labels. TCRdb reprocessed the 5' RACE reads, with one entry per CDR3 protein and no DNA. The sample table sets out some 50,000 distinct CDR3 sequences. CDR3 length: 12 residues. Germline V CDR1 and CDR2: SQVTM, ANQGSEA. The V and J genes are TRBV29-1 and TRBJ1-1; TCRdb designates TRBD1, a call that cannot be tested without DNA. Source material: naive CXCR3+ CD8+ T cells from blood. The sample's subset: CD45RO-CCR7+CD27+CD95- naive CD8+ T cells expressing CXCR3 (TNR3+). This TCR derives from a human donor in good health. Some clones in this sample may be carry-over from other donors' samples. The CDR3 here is CSVVDREIEAFF.